These 3 T cell receptor beta chains were sequenced from one sample in a study of radiotherapy plus CTLA-4 blockade in lung cancer. This table comes from immunoSEQ multiplex PCR, and its TCRdb copy is limited to in-frame clones, with some not included. The table records tens of thousands of clones, over 70% of them present only once. The sample here was peripheral blood, taken from a patient treated with radiotherapy plus ipilimumab. All receptors derive from a human donor with non-small cell lung cancer that progressed on radiotherapy plus ipilimumab.

The chain links TRBV28 to TRBJ2-7; 11 bases are shared with TRBD2. CDR3 length: 15 residues. Germline-derived CDR1 and CDR2 are MDHEN and SYDVKM. V shed 5 bases, J shed 7 bases, and the junction held 10 bases outside the gene matches. The CDR3 DNA follows: TGTGCCAGCAGTCCCTCGACTAGCGGGACTCGGGAGCAGTACTTC. This codes for CASSPSTSGTREQYF.

V is TRBV7-2 and J is TRBJ2-5; D is perhaps TRBD2 (6 bases). From germline, CDR1 is SGHTA and CDR2 FQGNSA. This CDR3 is built from 14 residues. V lost 5 bases and J 1 base, leaving 11 bases between the germline ends. The CDR3 sequence: CASSPGLLQETQYF. The CDR3 nucleotides read TGTGCCAGCAGCCCGGGACTGCTCCAAGAGACCCAGTACTTC.

The CDR3 sequence: CASSSSRYEQYF. In DNA, the CDR3 is TGTGCCAGCAGCTCCAGCCGATACGAGCAGTACTTC. V usage is TRBV6-6 and J usage is TRBJ2-7; D gene uncertain. Trimming pared 6 bases from V and 4 bases from J, leaving 10 bases between. Germline V gene data show CDR1 as MNHNY and CDR2 as SVGAGI (reference sequence). The CDR3 has 12 residues.